These T cell receptor beta chains were read from a single sample in a study of T-cell reconstitution after alpha-beta-depleted transplantation in children. TCRdb analysed the PCR reads with MiXCR anew, one entry per CDR3 protein. The repertoire has approximately 650,000 distinct CDR3 sequences, approximately 14% of them found once; the top ten carry 0.79%. Sequencing used PBMCs, obtained before TCRalphabeta/CD19-depleted stem cell transplant. These receptors originate from a girl aged 2-10 years with congenital amegakaryocytic thrombocytopenia, due to receive a stem cell transplant. Each CDR3 is given with its conserved first and last residue.

j_call cdr3_length v_call cdr3_aa
TRBJ2-5 15 TRBV10-3 CAISGSGNPQETQYF
TRBJ2-7 15 TRBV28 CATSVNVRGGYEQYF
TRBJ2-2 15 TRBV28 CASSSTGMDTGELFF
TRBJ2-5 20 TRBV4-1 CASSQSPRDLAGALQETQYF
TRBJ2-2 14 TRBV30 CAWSVLRGNGELFF
TRBJ2-3 13 TRBV29-1 CSSQPNRGDTQYF
TRBJ2-1 14 TRBV28 CATKGTSETNEQFF
TRBJ2-7 16 TRBV5-1 CASSLNPAGSSYEQYF
TRBJ1-2 13 TRBV7-2 CASSPGQPEGYTF
TRBJ2-2 13 TRBV5-1 CASSFSGLGELFF
TRBJ2-7 13 TRBV20-1 CSAPRESGSEQYF
TRBJ2-7 14 TRBV7-4 CASSFGKPSYEQYF
TRBJ2-2 15 TRBV7-3 CASSLTGTSDGELFF
TRBJ2-3 18 TRBV11-2 CASSLDSLAGGRTDTQYF
TRBJ2-7 16 TRBV5-1 CASSLAGLGLSYEQYF
TRBJ2-2 13 TRBV12-3/TRBV12-4 CASSFRSRWELFF
TRBJ2-1 13 TRBV19 CASSITKAGEQFF
TRBJ2-7 12 TRBV20-1 CSARGLAREQYF
TRBJ2-7 15 TRBV5-1 CASSQTSGQAYEQYF
TRBJ2-7 15 TRBV29-1 CSVEDRGGRAYEQYF
TRBJ2-4 13 TRBV27 CASSPLAKNIQYF
TRBJ2-1 15 TRBV12-3/TRBV12-4 CASSSYRTGANEQFF
TRBJ2-2 13 TRBV20-1 CSAMPVLTGELFF
TRBJ2-3 14 TRBV12-3/TRBV12-4 CASSFVGSTDTQYF
TRBJ2-5 13 TRBV7-9 CASSLISIETQYF
TRBJ2-4 15 TRBV7-2 CASSLTGSRKNIQYF
TRBJ2-3 18 TRBV3-1 CASSQEGTSGTTRDTQYF
TRBJ1-5 19 TRBV20-1 CSASREPGQDYYSNQPQHF
TRBJ2-1 13 TRBV5-1 CASSLGSSHEQFF
TRBJ2-1 13 TRBV5-1 CASSLETGVVQFF
TRBJ1-2 13 TRBV5-5 CASSLSDASGYTF
TRBJ2-1 15 TRBV10-3 CAISGAGGSHNEQFF
TRBJ2-7 17 TRBV5-1 CASSLGAGTSGSDEQYF
TRBJ2-4 16 TRBV11-3 CASSSLSALSRYIQYF
TRBJ2-1 16 TRBV4-1 CASSQRTSGGYNEQFF
TRBJ2-1 17 TRBV28 CATASWGPISSYNEQFF
TRBJ2-3 12 TRBV29-1 CSVVLRTDTQYF
TRBJ2-1 16 TRBV5-5 CASSLESGGSYNEQFF
TRBJ2-2 14 TRBV29-1 CSVAGREATGELFF
TRBJ2-3 11 TRBV20-1 CSGHGRDTQYF
TRBJ2-7 18 TRBV11-2 CASSLGGTSGFYSYEQYF
TRBJ2-7 13 TRBV20-1 CSARRQISYEQYF
TRBJ2-7 16 TRBV20-1 CSASGASTSLIHEQYF
TRBJ2-2 15 TRBV29-1 CSVGFSERATGELFF
TRBJ1-2 14 TRBV5-6 CASSLAGLTSGYTF
TRBJ2-1 12 TRBV7-9 CASSPFHNEQFF
TRBJ1-1 16 TRBV6-1 CASSEARGHLNTEAFF
TRBJ2-5 14 TRBV20-1 CSARDGAARETQYF
TRBJ1-6 15 TRBV20-1 CSARAAGEKLTPLHF
TRBJ2-7 14 TRBV20-1 CSATGSGGFYEQYF
TRBJ1-3 19 TRBV6-1 CASSRTGGWRSFAGNTIYF
TRBJ2-2 24 TRBV6-5 CASSFFEFGNREKAGGPHTGELFF
TRBJ2-1 11 TRBV7-9 CASRTFNKQFF
TRBJ2-5 14 TRBV20-1 CSASGTVIPETQYF
TRBJ2-5 14 TRBV20-1 CSASAGAGEETQYF
TRBJ2-7 14 TRBV5-5 CASSSGTRIYEQYF
TRBJ2-7 14 TRBV29-1 CSVSGQSSSYEQYF
TRBJ2-1 18 TRBV5-5 CASSSASLGSSGFNEQFF
TRBJ2-1 18 TRBV20-1 CSATRSLAGKSSYNEQFF